A selection of T cell receptor beta chains follows, all from one sample in a study of regulatory T cells in long-lasting Graves disease. A single record per CDR3 protein comes from TCRdb applying MiXCR to the multiplex PCR reads. The repertoire holds approximately 440,000 distinct CDR3 sequences, with 23% as singletons. The specimen was peripheral blood mononuclear cells (PBMCs), collected when the disease was refractory, from a patient treated with antithyroid drugs. Receptors originate from a female donor with Graves disease. The CDR3 runs from the conserved cysteine through the conserved F or W. D genes are given only for firm matches. Size values are once, few and many counts, or a class for expanded clones, and some rows have none.

abundance	v_gene	d_gene	j_gene	CDR3aa	CDR3nt
many	TRBV2	TRBD1	TRBJ2-7	CASTQQGSGTSEQYF	TGTGCCAGCACCCAACAGGGGTCGGGAACCTCCGAGCAGTACTTC
.	TRBV20-1	TRBD2	TRBJ2-7	CSARDRNLAGRYEQYF	TGCAGTGCTAGAGATCGGAACCTAGCGGGACGCTACGAGCAGTACTTC
.	TRBV6-1	TRBD1	TRBJ1-2	CASRPMGQDGGYTF	TGTGCCAGCAGACCCATGGGACAGGATGGTGGCTACACCTTC
many	TRBV28	TRBD1	TRBJ1-5	CASSDRDYSNQPQHF	TGTGCCAGCAGCGACAGGGATTATAGCAATCAGCCCCAGCATTTT
few	TRBV12-5	.	TRBJ2-1	CASAPWEVVPYNEQFF	TGTGCTAGTGCCCCTTGGGAGGTGGTTCCCTACAATGAGCAGTTCTTC
few	TRBV2	.	TRBJ2-2	CASSEALHTGELFF	TGTGCCAGCAGTGAAGCGCTTCACACCGGGGAGCTGTTTTTT
many	TRBV28	.	TRBJ1-2	CASSGRGGNYGYTF	TGTGCCAGCAGTGGCAGGGGCGGGAACTATGGCTACACCTTC
.	TRBV9	.	TRBJ2-2	CASSVGIGGGTGELFF	TGTGCCAGCAGCGTAGGGATCGGGGGCGGTACCGGGGAGCTGTTTTTT
.	TRBV29-1	.	TRBJ2-7	CSVEERPYEQYF	TGCAGCGTTGAAGAGAGGCCCTACGAGCAGTACTTC
many	TRBV6-2/TRBV6-3	.	TRBJ2-5	CASSEVARETQYF	TGTGCCAGCAGTGAAGTGGCACGGGAGACCCAGTACTTC
many	TRBV3-1	.	TRBJ1-1	CASNPARATTEAFF	TGTGCCAGCAACCCTGCCAGGGCTACCACTGAAGCTTTCTTT
few	TRBV7-2	TRBD1	TRBJ2-5	CASSLGPGQGQETQYF	TGTGCCAGCAGCTTAGGCCCTGGACAGGGTCAAGAGACCCAGTACTTC
.	TRBV3-1	.	TRBJ2-7	CASSQATGTVNF	TGTGCCAGCAGCCAAGCAACCGGGACGGTAAATTTC
many	TRBV3-1	.	TRBJ1-4	CASSNRDAYEKLFF	TGTGCCAGCAGCAACCGGGACGCCTATGAAAAACTGTTTTTT
few	TRBV5-1	TRBD2	TRBJ2-7	CASSFVGPGGLRYEQYF	TGCGCCAGCAGCTTTGTCGGACCGGGGGGATTGCGGTACGAGCAGTACTTC
few	TRBV12-3/TRBV12-4	TRBD1	TRBJ2-7	CASTPGTGGPYEQYF	TGTGCCAGCACCCCCGGGACAGGGGGCCCCTACGAGCAGTACTTC
.	TRBV20-1	TRBD1	TRBJ1-1	CSASRPGQGATEAFF	TGCAGTGCTAGTAGGCCGGGACAGGGGGCGACTGAAGCTTTCTTT
.	TRBV7-2	.	TRBJ2-2	CASSPFTVGVNTGELFF	TGTGCCAGCAGCCCCTTTACTGTTGGCGTAAACACCGGGGAGCTGTTTTTT
few	TRBV7-2	.	TRBJ1-2	CASSPNGGLYYGYTF	TGTGCCAGCAGCCCAAACGGGGGGCTGTACTATGGCTACACCTTC
.	TRBV19	TRBD1	TRBJ1-2	CASGKGQRPSPYGYTF	TGTGCCAGTGGTAAGGGACAGAGACCGTCGCCCTATGGCTACACCTTC
.	TRBV20-1	TRBD1	TRBJ2-6	CSGLSTGGYSGANVLTF	TGCAGTGGGCTCTCGACAGGGGGCTACTCTGGGGCCAACGTCCTGACTTTC
once	TRBV28	.	TRBJ2-1	CASSLAIFSRGGGNEQFF	TGTGCCAGCAGCTTGGCGATTTTCAGCCGAGGTGGGGGGAATGAGCAGTTCTTC
many	TRBV12-3/TRBV12-4	TRBD1	TRBJ2-2	CATRRTGGELFF	TGTGCCACCCGGCGGACAGGCGGGGAGCTGTTTTTT
many	TRBV6-5	.	TRBJ1-2	CASSYSRFGYGYTF	TGTGCCAGCAGTTACTCGCGGTTCGGCTATGGCTACACCTTC
many	TRBV3-1	TRBD1	TRBJ1-1	CASSLRDRGTEAFF	TGTGCCAGCAGCCTCCGGGACAGGGGCACTGAAGCTTTCTTT
.	TRBV13	.	TRBJ2-5	CASGSRRQGTQYF	TGTGCCAGCGGTTCGCGACGTCAGGGGACCCAGTACTTC
many	TRBV28	.	TRBJ1-1	CASREAGNTEAFF	TGTGCCAGCAGGGAGGCAGGGAACACTGAAGCTTTCTTT
many	TRBV20-1	TRBD2	TRBJ2-5	CSARSPGGQEAQYF	TGCAGTGCTAGATCCCCGGGAGGCCAAGAGGCCCAGTACTTC
.	TRBV5-6	TRBD1	TRBJ2-7	CASSRPGQDSDEQYF	TGTGCCAGCAGCAGGCCGGGACAGGATTCCGACGAGCAGTACTTC
few	TRBV11-1	TRBD2	TRBJ2-1	CASSSGLAGNEQFF	TGTGCCAGCAGCTCGGGACTAGCGGGCAATGAGCAGTTCTTC
few	TRBV13	.	TRBJ2-4	CASNTRGLPENIQYF	TGTGCCAGCAACACCAGGGGACTACCAGAAAACATTCAGTACTTC
many	TRBV10-3	TRBD1	TRBJ1-1	CAISPGQPNTEAFF	TGTGCCATCAGCCCGGGACAGCCGAACACTGAAGCTTTCTTT
many	TRBV6-5	.	TRBJ1-4	CASSYSEKLFF	TGTGCCAGCAGTTACTCTGAAAAACTGTTTTTT
.	TRBV12-3/TRBV12-4	TRBD1	TRBJ2-5	CASSVAHPGQGGSSQYF	TGTGCCAGCAGTGTCGCTCATCCGGGACAGGGGGGTTCTTCCCAGTACTTC
many	TRBV6-1	.	TRBJ2-2	CASSDTGELFF	TGTGCCAGCAGTGACACCGGGGAGCTGTTTTTT
.	TRBV19	.	TRBJ1-3	CASSVRGIGNTIYF	TGTGCCAGTAGTGTTAGAGGGATTGGAAACACCATATATTTT
many	TRBV6-2/TRBV6-3	TRBD1	TRBJ1-1	CASRGQGGMTEAFF	TGTGCCAGCAGGGGACAGGGAGGTATGACTGAAGCTTTCTTT
.	TRBV7-9	TRBD1	TRBJ1-3	CASSRTGNSGNTIYF	TGTGCCAGCAGCCGGACAGGGAACTCTGGAAACACCATATATTTT
.	TRBV5-6	.	TRBJ1-1	CASSSRPGQRRASAFF	TGTGCCAGCAGCTCCAGACCTGGACAGCGGAGAGCTTCAGCTTTCTTT
few	TRBV5-1	TRBD2	TRBJ2-5	CASSPYGTSGAKETQYF	TGCGCCAGCAGCCCATACGGAACTAGCGGGGCGAAAGAGACCCAGTACTTC
.	TRBV25-1	.	TRBJ1-1	CASSEIGPLNTEAFF	TGTGCCAGCAGTGAGATCGGTCCGCTGAACACTGAAGCTTTCTTT
many	TRBV28	TRBD1	TRBJ1-2	CASSLSLGGNYGYTF	TGTGCCAGCAGTCTATCATTAGGGGGCAACTATGGCTACACCTTC
.	TRBV6-5	.	TRBJ2-1	CASSSASQWRNEQFF	TGTGCCAGCAGTTCAGCGTCCCAGTGGAGGAATGAGCAGTTCTTC
few	TRBV5-1	.	TRBJ2-7	CANPAPPDSPWDEQYF	TGCGCCAACCCGGCCCCTCCTGACTCGCCTTGGGACGAGCAGTACTTC
few	TRBV4-3	.	TRBJ2-2	CASSQLGVTDTGELFF	TGCGCCAGCAGCCAACTAGGGGTCACAGACACCGGGGAGCTGTTTTTT
many	TRBV28	.	TRBJ2-7	CASSFSGSYEQYF	TGTGCCAGCAGTTTTTCTGGCAGCTACGAGCAGTACTTC
.	TRBV9	.	TRBJ2-5	CASSVVDGPGPETQYF	TGTGCCAGCAGCGTAGTTGACGGCCCGGGGCCAGAGACCCAGTACTTC
.	TRBV5-5	.	TRBJ1-2	CASSSSFGVEGYTF	TGTGCCAGCAGCAGCTCATTCGGGGTTGAAGGCTACACCTTC
few	TRBV3-1	TRBD1	TRBJ1-2	CAGSQGTGEGYTF	TGTGCCGGCAGCCAAGGGACAGGGGAAGGCTACACCTTC
many	TRBV28	TRBD1	TRBJ2-5	CASTPGGAETQYF	TGTGCCAGCACCCCAGGGGGCGCGGAGACCCAGTACTTC
many	TRBV12-3/TRBV12-4	TRBD1	TRBJ1-2	CASTFGTVKGGYTF	TGTGCCAGCACTTTCGGGACAGTAAAGGGAGGCTACACCTTC
many	TRBV28	TRBD2	TRBJ2-7	CASSFPGTSGYEQYF	TGTGCCAGCAGTTTCCCCGGGACTAGCGGCTACGAGCAGTACTTC
.	TRBV24-1	.	TRBJ2-5	CATSEAGTRETQYF	TGTGCCACCAGTGAAGCCGGGACTCGGGAGACCCAGTACTTC